This T cell receptor beta chain was identified in a study of T cell repertoires in cytomegalovirus infection. At the level of the study: Both a matching HLA type and CMV infection were indicated by public TCR beta signatures.

Comment on this clonotype: Its antigen remains unidentified.

The CDR3 sequence is 13 residues long. Per germline, CDR1 DFQATT and CDR2 SNEGSKA (reference sequence). V lost 2 bases to trimming and J lost 1 base, with 5 bases between them. General study findings and limits: The study identified carriers of CMV plus the relevant HLA from cumulative public TCR beta family frequency. CMV-specific TCR beta clonotypes restricted by HLA-C were the ones dominating the ex vivo response.

TCRdb used MiXCR to reprocess the reads, holding one entry per CDR3 protein. The sample contains 200,000 to 300,000 distinct CDR3 sequences, roughly an eighth of which appear only once. The sequence was obtained from a human donor in good health (CMV status not recorded). Some clones in this sample may be carry-over from other donors' samples. Material: PBMCs. V and J are TRBV20-1 and TRBJ1-4; D call uncertain. CDR3 nucleotides: TGCAGTGCTAGACAGATAACTAATGAAAAACTGTTTTTT. Protein product: CSARQITNEKLFF.